These 26 T cell receptor beta chains originate from one sample sequenced in a study of blood T cells in healthy people across ages. A second PCR of roughly 6 to 12 cycles used a sample-barcoded 5' primer and a J-beta primer mix. TCRdb reprocessed the 5' RACE reads via MiXCR and lists one record per CDR3 protein. The repertoire includes 550,000 to 750,000 distinct CDR3 sequences, about 21% of them detected once, and under 4% sits in the top ten. The specimen was blood. The receptor set was obtained from a man between 65 and 85 years old in good health.

Points on this clonotype: A read error may explain this, as a much larger clone is one base away. The chain couples TRBV10-3 to TRBJ2-5; no firm D call. The J call is in doubt because the DNA end fits TRBJ2-7 better. Germline values: CDR1 ENHRY, CDR2 SYGVKD. This CDR3 is built from 11 residues. The CDR3 DNA reads TGTGCCATCAATCCAGATTACGAGCAGTACTTC. Amino acids: CAINPDYEQYF.

In DNA, the CDR3 is TGTGCCAGCAGCTTAGGGCTAGCGGGGGGGGACATTCAGTACTTC. Encoded protein: CASSLGLAGGDIQYF. The chain couples TRBV11-2 to TRBJ2-4, with TRBD2 matching over 12 bases. Germline V lookup: CDR1 SGHAT, CDR2 FQNNGV. The CDR3 consists of 15 residues. Germline trimming cut 1 base from V and 8 bases from J; bases unmatched to any gene: 3.

This chain joins TRBV30 and TRBJ2-1; D may be TRBD1 or TRBD2 (5 bases each). Between the trimmed V and J ends, which lost 6 bases and 1 base, there was a span of 7 bases. This CDR3 contains 12 residues. The V gene's germline CDR1 is GTSNPN and CDR2 SVGIG (reference sequence). CDR3 sequence (DNA): TGTGCCTGCGAGGGGTCCTACAATGAGCAGTTCTTC. Translation gives CACEGSYNEQFF.

A few counts support this clonotype. The chain joins TRBV12-3 or TRBV12-4 to TRBJ2-7; D perhaps matches TRBD2 (6 bases). The CDR3 spans 16 residues. Trimming took off 5 bases at V and 3 bases at J, with 20 bases between the two ends. The CDR3 reads CASSPSTGLQVYEQYF. DNA for the CDR3: TGTGCCAGCAGTCCATCTACGGGACTCCAAGTCTACGAGCAGTACTTC.

The chain joins TRBV6-1 to TRBJ1-1; 12 positions match TRBD1. The junction had 11 bases not matched to a gene; V was cut back by 6 bases and J by 6 bases. Germline CDR1 is MNHNS and CDR2 is SASEGT. CDR3 length: 16 residues. CDR3 DNA sequence: TGTGCCAGCAGGAAGGGGGACAGGGGGCTCATTTCTGAAGCTTTCTTT. The encoded protein is CASRKGDRGLISEAFF.

A note on this clonotype: A much larger clone differs from this one at a single base, so this may be a read error. The chain carries TRBV6-1 and TRBJ2-1; perhaps D is TRBD1 or TRBD2 (5 bases each). This CDR3 comprises 15 residues. CDR1 and CDR2 from the germline V gene are MNHNS and SASEGT. CDR3 residues: CASKMGDLLSNGQFF. The CDR3 DNA reads TGTGCCAGCAAAATGGGGGACCTACTGAGCAATGGGCAGTTCTTC.

This clonotype was seen more than once but under ten times. V gene TRBV5-1 combines with J gene TRBJ2-7; D possibly corresponds to TRBD1 (6 bases). Germline V gene lookup returns CDR1 SGHRS and CDR2 YFSETQ. CDR3 size: 16 residues. The V gene lost 4 bases and the J gene lost 3 bases, with 20 bases spanning the gap. CDR3 coding DNA: TGCGCCAGCAGCCTGTGGTACGGCACAGGGAACTACGAGCAGTACTTC. Translated, it gives CASSLWYGTGNYEQYF.

J is TRBJ2-1 and V is TRBV10-3; tentatively, D is TRBD2 (6 bases). This CDR3 comprises 12 residues. Deletions cut 11 bases from V and 10 bases from J, with 18 bases between. CDR1 and CDR2 (germline): ENHRY, SYGVKD. The CDR3 reads CAAGSGPREQFF. The DNA for the CDR3 is TGTGCCGCGGGGTCAGGCCCAAGGGAGCAGTTCTTC.

The sample holds many counts of this clonotype. V gene TRBV5-1 combines with J gene TRBJ2-1; no clear D. This CDR3 spans 13 amino acids. The V and J ends lost 2 bases and 4 bases respectively, with 7 bases between them. The germline V gene has CDR1 SGHRS and CDR2 YFSETQ. The DNA of the CDR3 is TGCGCCAGCAGCTTAGACACTTACAATGAGCAGTTCTTC. Protein sequence: CASSLDTYNEQFF. Supplemented by reference TRBV5-1 and TRBJ2-1, the full variable domain reads KAGVTQTPRYLIKTRGQQVTLSCSPISGHRSVSWYQQTPGQGLQFLFEYFSETQRNKGNFPGRFSGRQFSNSRSEMNVSTLELGDSALYLCASSLDTYNEQFFGPGTRLTVL.

The table lists this clonotype with a few counts. CDR3 region: CSASASLMGEQYF. Here the CDR3 DNA reads TGCAGTGCTAGCGCTTCCCTTATGGGGGAGCAGTACTTC. V is TRBV20-1 and J is TRBJ2-7; D not resolved. Trimming took off 3 bases at V and 7 bases at J, with 16 bases between the two ends. The CDR3 length is 13 residues. Germline V CDR1 and CDR2: DFQATT, SNEGSKA (reference sequence).

This chain connects TRBV5-4 to TRBJ2-1; 13 bases are shared with TRBD2. There are 15 residues in the CDR3. The J segment lost 9 bases and the V segment lost 1 base, leaving 4 bases of the junction unmatched. Germline-derived CDR1 and CDR2 are SGHNT and YYREEE (reference sequence). CDR3 sequence reads: CASSLWTSGRGEQFF. In nucleotides, the CDR3 is TGTGCCAGCAGCTTGTGGACTAGCGGGAGAGGTGAGCAGTTCTTC.

The V call is TRBV20-1, the J call TRBJ1-2; D unresolved. The CDR3 totals 13 residues. CDR1 and CDR2 from the germline V gene are DFQATT and SNEGSKA (reference sequence). V lost 1 base and J 0 bases, leaving 6 bases between the germline ends. CDR3 in amino acids: CSARVMPNYGYTF. The CDR3 region has the DNA TGCAGTGCTAGAGTGATGCCTAACTATGGCTACACCTTC.

This rearrangement joins TRBV12-3 or TRBV12-4 to TRBJ2-5, with D perhaps being TRBD1 or TRBD2 (5 bases each). V was cut by 8 bases and J by 0 bases, with 10 bases left in between. CDR3 length equals 13 residues. The CDR3 DNA reads TGTGCCAGCGGGACCCACAACCAAGAGACCCAGTACTTC. Translating gives CASGTHNQETQYF.

There are a few counts of this clonotype. The V call is TRBV16, the J call TRBJ1-5; 9 bases agree with TRBD1. Germline loops: CDR1 KGHSY, CDR2 FQNENV. Trimming cost V 3 bases and J 4 bases; bases outside gene matches: 7. This CDR3 contains 16 residues. The CDR3 DNA reads as TGTGCCAGCAGCCATTTCGACAGGGGGACAAATCAGCCCCAGCATTTT. Its translation is CASSHFDRGTNQPQHF. The complete variable domain, with remaining parts taken from reference TRBV16 and TRBJ1-5, reads GEEVAQTPKHLVRGEGQKAKLYCAPIKGHSYVFWYQQVLKNEFKFLISFQNENVFDETGMPKERFSAKCLPNSPCSLEIQATKLEDSAVYFCASSHFDRGTNQPQHFGDGTRLSIL.

This clonotype was recorded a few times. V gene TRBV19 combines with J gene TRBJ2-5; TRBD1 agrees at 7 bases. The germline CDR1 and CDR2 sequences are LNHDA and SQIVND (reference sequence). This CDR3 is 13 amino acids long. V trimming: 6 bases; J trimming: 5 bases; junction bases outside the gene matches: 6. In nucleotides, the CDR3 is TGTGCCAGTAGAAGTACAGGGGTCGAGACCCAGTACTTC. Encoded protein: CASRSTGVETQYF.

V is TRBV6-6 and J is TRBJ2-7, with 8 bases aligning to TRBD2. Looked up from germline, CDR1 is MNHNY and CDR2 is SVGAGI (reference sequence). The CDR3 is 12 amino acids. The V gene end was trimmed by 4 bases and the J gene end by 13 bases; junction bases not matched to a gene: 9. CDR3 in DNA: TGTGCCAGCAGTTGGGGACTAGTTGGGGGCTACTTC. It specifies CASSWGLVGGYF.

As for this clonotype: A read error may account for a junction end that differs from germline. This rearrangement joins TRBV5-6 to TRBJ1-1; D remains ambiguous. The CDR3 contains 14 residues. The germline CDR1 and CDR2 sequences are SGHDT and YYEEEE. CDR3: CASSLDGMNAEAFF. DNA of the CDR3: TGTGCCAGCAGCTTGGACGGGATGAACGCTGAAGCTTTCTTT.

V usage is TRBV29-1 and J usage is TRBJ2-1; TRBD2 is a possible D gene (5 bases). CDR3 length equals 14 residues. Trimming stripped 2 bases from V and 1 base from J, with 9 bases between. The germline V gene encodes CDR1 SQVTM and CDR2 ANQGSEA. This CDR3 reads CSVEIGRSYNEQFF. Here the CDR3 DNA reads TGCAGCGTTGAAATTGGGAGATCCTACAATGAGCAGTTCTTC.

This clonotype was recorded a few times. The chain employs TRBV29-1 and TRBJ2-2; D might be TRBD2 (6 bases). The V end lost 1 base, the J end lost 0 bases, and 9 bases lay between the germline ends. Germline loops: CDR1 SQVTM, CDR2 ANQGSEA. The CDR3 loop spans 15 amino acids. The CDR3 region has the DNA TGCAGCGTTGAAGCGGGGGTAGCGAACACCGGGGAGCTGTTTTTT. Translated, it gives CSVEAGVANTGELFF.

The chain recombines TRBV12-3 or TRBV12-4 with TRBJ2-2, with TRBD2 matching over 16 bases. V trimming: 6 bases; J trimming: 7 bases; junction bases outside the gene matches: 11. The CDR3 sequence is 18 residues long. For the CDR3, the DNA is TGTGCCAGCAGCCCCGGGACTAGCGGGAGGGGTGTTGGCGGGGAGCTGTTTTTT. This sequence encodes CASSPGTSGRGVGGELFF.

The CDR3 loop is CASSLGSTTLSGELFF. The CDR3 DNA is TGCGCCAGCAGCTTGGGTAGTACTACTCTATCCGGGGAGCTGTTTTTT. The chain is built from TRBV5-1 and TRBJ2-2, with no clear D. The length of the CDR3 is 16 residues. Germline V CDR1 and CDR2: SGHRS, YFSETQ. V was clipped by 0 bases and J by 6 bases, with 15 bases between them.

The chain has TRBV19 and TRBJ2-5; 7 nucleotides match TRBD2. TRBJ2-1 explains the end of the DNA better; the J call may be wrong. This CDR3 is built from 15 residues. The germline V gene has CDR1 LNHDA and CDR2 SQIVND (reference sequence). CDR3 DNA sequence: TGTGCCAGTAGTATCGAACAGACGGGAGGTGGTGAGCAGTTCTTC. This gives the protein CASSIEQTGGGEQFF.

In this sample, this clonotype turned up many times. The V gene is TRBV5-1, the J gene TRBJ2-5; D unclear. V gave up 5 bases and J gave up 0 bases, with 11 bases separating them. Germline-derived CDR1 and CDR2 are SGHRS and YFSETQ. The CDR3 consists of 14 residues. In nucleotides, the CDR3 is TGCGCCAGCAGTTTTTTAGAGAACCAAGAGACCCAGTACTTC. It translates to CASSFLENQETQYF.

CDR3 residues: CSADSLAKNIQYF. Here the CDR3 DNA reads TGCAGTGCCGACTCCCTAGCCAAAAACATTCAGTACTTC. This rearrangement joins TRBV20-1 to TRBJ2-4, with D uncertain. V lost 6 bases to trimming and J lost 0 bases, with 9 bases between them. The CDR3 sequence is 13 residues long. The germline V gene encodes CDR1 DFQATT and CDR2 SNEGSKA (reference sequence).

The count of this clonotype is one. V and J are TRBV2 and TRBJ2-3; 8 bases align to TRBD2. The trim removed 8 bases at V and 2 bases at J, leaving 12 bases unmatched. In germline, CDR1 is SNHLY, CDR2 FYNNEI. The CDR3 has 16 residues. The CDR3 DNA reads as TGTGCCAGCGCCGGGACTAGTCCTACTACCACAGATACGCAGTATTTT. This sequence encodes CASAGTSPTTTDTQYF. Complete variable domain (other parts from reference TRBV2 and TRBJ2-3): EPEVTQTPSHQVTQMGQEVILRCVPISNHLYFYWYRQILGQKVEFLVSFYNNEISEKSEIFDDQFSVERPDGSNFTLKIRSTKLEDSAMYFCASAGTSPTTTDTQYFGPGTRLTVL.

This clonotype occurred a few times. The V and J genes are TRBV29-1 and TRBJ2-3; 12 nucleotides match TRBD2. Germline V gene sequence: CDR1 SQVTM, CDR2 ANQGSEA. The CDR3 contains 15 residues. Germline trimming cut 7 bases from V and 0 bases from J; bases unmatched to any gene: 5. In nucleotides, the CDR3 is TGCAGCGGGACCGGGACTAGCGGGAGCACAGATACGCAGTATTTT. Translation: CSGTGTSGSTDTQYF.